This paragraph reports one T cell receptor beta chain. Its antigen is as yet unknown. The data are from a study of radiation and T cells in renal cell carcinoma. Study at large: Nephrectomy followed 15 Gy stereotactic body radiation by 4 weeks.

Produced via immunoSEQ multiplex PCR; TCRdb's table is partial and in-frame only. The sample holds some 120,000 clones, over 75% seen once. V lost 4 bases and J lost 0, with 10 bases in between. Germline V lookup: CDR1 SGHTA, CDR2 FQGNSA. The CDR3 has 14 amino acids. Study-level results: Without pretreatment biopsies, baseline tumor clonotype presence was undetermined.

Time point given: blood 2 weeks post-SBRT. This sample's treatment: 15 Gy SBRT to primary tumor, nephrectomy 4 weeks later. The tumor was a clear cell renal cell carcinoma. Source: blood, taken from a patient whose treatment included radiotherapy and nephrectomy. The chain recombines TRBV7-2 with TRBJ2-7; D is unresolved. This TCR derives from a man aged 50 or older with renal cell carcinoma. CDR3 in DNA: TGTGCCAGCAGCTCGGCCAGGAGCTCCTACGAGCAGTACTTC. Translation: CASSSARSSYEQYF. Complete variable domain (other parts from reference TRBV7-2 and TRBJ2-7): GAGVSQSPSNKVTEKGKDVELRCDPISGHTALYWYRQSLGQGLEFLIYFQGNSAPDKSGLPSDRFSAERTGGSVSTLTIQRTQQEDSAVYLCASSSARSSYEQYFGPGTRLTVT.